Listed below are T cell receptor beta chains from one sample, sequenced in a study of breast tumors, draining lymph nodes, adjacent tissues. In TCRdb, the multiplex PCR reads were re-called with MiXCR into one record per CDR3 protein. The sample records some 150,000 distinct CDR3 sequences, about a fifth being singletons. The sequenced sample consisted of axillary lymph node tissue. The receptors derive from a female donor with breast cancer. Some clones in this sample may be carry-over from other donors' samples. Both conserved end residues are part of each CDR3. The D gene is left open where the match is weak. Clone size is stated in some rows and not others, as once, few, many or a class when expanded.

clone_size | d_call | j_call | v_call | cdr3_length | cdr3_aa | cdr3_nt
many | - | TRBJ1-5 | TRBV6-6 | 14 | CASSLSGRRQPQHF | TGTGCCAGCAGTCTCTCGGGACGGAGACAGCCCCAGCATTTT
few | - | TRBJ2-7 | TRBV25-1 | 15 | CASSDHRGGTYEQYF | TGTGCCAGCAGTGACCACAGGGGGGGGACCTACGAGCAGTACTTC
many | - | TRBJ2-7 | TRBV5-1 | 13 | CASSLKGTYEQYF | TGCGCCAGCAGCTTGAAAGGGACCTACGAGCAGTACTTC
many | TRBD2 | TRBJ2-3 | TRBV5-6 | 16 | CASSFGLAGARDTQYF | TGTGCCAGCAGCTTCGGACTAGCGGGAGCCCGAGATACGCAGTATTTT
many | - | TRBJ1-5 | TRBV3-1 | 13 | CASSQQLNQPQHF | TGTGCCAGCAGCCAACAACTCAATCAGCCCCAGCATTTT
- | - | TRBJ2-5 | TRBV5-5 | 13 | CASLAGARETQYF | TGTGCCAGCCTCGCAGGGGCACGTGAGACCCAGTACTTC
many | - | TRBJ2-3 | TRBV20-1 | 14 | CSAPQGSWTDTQYF | TGCAGTGCTCCACAGGGCAGTTGGACAGATACGCAGTATTTT
many | TRBD2 | TRBJ2-5 | TRBV14 | 17 | CASSQFAGLAGGETQYF | TGTGCCAGCAGCCAATTCGCTGGACTAGCTGGTGGGGAGACCCAGTACTTC
many | TRBD2 | TRBJ2-3 | TRBV7-2 | 15 | CASSLAAGGADTQYF | TGTGCCAGCAGCTTAGCTGCGGGAGGCGCAGATACGCAGTATTTT
many | TRBD1 | TRBJ2-3 | TRBV7-3 | 16 | CASSSTGGAFTDTQYF | TGTGCCAGCAGCTCCACAGGGGGCGCGTTCACAGATACGCAGTATTTT
many | - | TRBJ2-3 | TRBV7-9 | 15 | CASSLGVGNTDTQYF | TGTGCCAGCAGCTTAGGAGTCGGCAACACAGATACGCAGTATTTT
many | TRBD2 | TRBJ2-7 | TRBV19 | 19 | CASRLTGTTSSGRGYEQYF | TGTGCCAGTAGACTGACCGGGACTACCTCATCCGGACGGGGCTACGAGCAGTACTTC
many | TRBD2 | TRBJ2-2 | TRBV2 | 17 | CASSEGAAGGPAGELFF | TGTGCCAGCAGTGAAGGTGCAGCGGGAGGGCCGGCCGGGGAGCTGTTTTTT
many | - | TRBJ2-2 | TRBV4-2 | 14 | CASRSWRYTGELFF | TGTGCCAGCAGATCCTGGCGGTACACCGGGGAGCTGTTTTTT
- | - | TRBJ2-1 | TRBV2 | 12 | CASRGRVNEQFF | TGTGCCAGCAGGGGACGGGTCAATGAGCAGTTCTTC
- | TRBD1 | TRBJ2-6 | TRBV28 | 17 | CASSSLQGTSGANVLTF | TGTGCCAGCAGTTCACTACAGGGGACCTCTGGGGCCAACGTCCTGACTTTC
many | - | TRBJ1-2 | TRBV6-1 | 15 | CASSEARGAGYGYTF | TGTGCCAGCAGTGAAGCGCGGGGGGCAGGGTATGGCTACACCTTC